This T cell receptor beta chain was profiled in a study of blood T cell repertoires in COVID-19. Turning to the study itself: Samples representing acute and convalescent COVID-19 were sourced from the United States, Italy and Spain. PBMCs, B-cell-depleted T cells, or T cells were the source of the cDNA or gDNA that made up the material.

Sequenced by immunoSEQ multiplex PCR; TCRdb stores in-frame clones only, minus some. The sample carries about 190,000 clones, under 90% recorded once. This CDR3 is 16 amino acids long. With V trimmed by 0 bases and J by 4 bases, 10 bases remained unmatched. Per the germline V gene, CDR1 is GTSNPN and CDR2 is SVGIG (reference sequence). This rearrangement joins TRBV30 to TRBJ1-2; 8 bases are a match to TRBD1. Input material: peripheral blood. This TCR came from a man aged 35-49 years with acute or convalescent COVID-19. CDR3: CAWSVSQGALVYGYTF. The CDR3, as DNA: TGTGCCTGGAGTGTATCGCAGGGGGCATTAGTCTATGGCTACACCTTC. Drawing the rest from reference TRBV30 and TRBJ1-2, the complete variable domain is SQTIHQWPATLVQPVGSPLSLECTVEGTSNPNLYWYRQAAGRGLQLLFYSVGIGQISSEVPQNLSASRPQDRQFILSSKKLLLSDSGFYLCAWSVSQGALVYGYTFGSGTRLTVV.